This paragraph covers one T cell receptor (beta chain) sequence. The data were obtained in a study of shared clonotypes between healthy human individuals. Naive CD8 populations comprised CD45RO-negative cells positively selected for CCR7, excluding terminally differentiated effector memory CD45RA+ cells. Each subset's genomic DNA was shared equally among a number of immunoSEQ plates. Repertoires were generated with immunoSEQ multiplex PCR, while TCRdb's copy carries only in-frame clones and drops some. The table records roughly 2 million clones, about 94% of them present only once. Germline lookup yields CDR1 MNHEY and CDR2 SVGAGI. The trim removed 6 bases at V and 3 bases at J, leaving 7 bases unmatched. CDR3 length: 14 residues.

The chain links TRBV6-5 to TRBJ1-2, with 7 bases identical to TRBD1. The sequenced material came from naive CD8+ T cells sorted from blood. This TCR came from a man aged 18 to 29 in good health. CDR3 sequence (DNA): TGTGCCAGCAGCGACCCCGACAGGGACTATGGCTACACCTTC. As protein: CASSDPDRDYGYTF.